This TCR beta chain was captured in a study of beta chain features in type 1 diabetes. The sequenced template was cDNA made from the entire isolated RNA. Roughly 3.5 million reads per sample were averaged for naive, central memory and regulatory samples. Clones were read by immunoSEQ multiplex PCR, and TCRdb kept only the in-frame ones, dropping some. Among roughly 230,000 clones listed, 9% to 10% were seen once. Notes on this clone: Its antigen is as yet unknown.

The CDR3 extends over 14 amino acids. Trimming shortened V by 2 bases and J by 5 bases, and 11 bases separated the two germline ends. CDR1 is SGHTS and CDR2 is YDEGEE in the germline V gene. Sorting with CD45RO/CCR7/CD25/CD127/CD95/CD27 yielded naive, central memory, regulatory and stem-like memory CD4+ cells. General study points: Reduced insertions and increased deletions marked VDJ junctions in type 1 diabetes patients.

The receptor was isolated from a woman aged 18-29 years in good health. The source material was naive CD4+ T cells from blood. The rearrangement uses TRBV5-8 and TRBJ2-1; maybe TRBD1 (6 bases). CDR3 amino acids: CASSFRQVNNEQFF. The CDR3 DNA reads as TGTGCCAGCAGCTTCAGACAGGTAAACAATGAGCAGTTCTTC.